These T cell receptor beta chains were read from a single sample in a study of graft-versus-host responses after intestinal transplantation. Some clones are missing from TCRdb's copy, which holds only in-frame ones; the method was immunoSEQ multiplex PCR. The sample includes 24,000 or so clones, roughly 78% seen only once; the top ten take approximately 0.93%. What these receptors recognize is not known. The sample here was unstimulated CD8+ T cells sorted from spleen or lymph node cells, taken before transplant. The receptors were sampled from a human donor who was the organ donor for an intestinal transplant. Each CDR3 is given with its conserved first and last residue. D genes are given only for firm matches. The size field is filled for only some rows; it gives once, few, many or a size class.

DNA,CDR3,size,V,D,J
TGCGCCAGCAGCCAAGATGAGGGGGCCGAAGAGACCCAGTACTTC,CASSQDEGAEETQYF,.,TRBV4-1,TRBD1,TRBJ2-5
TGTGCCATCAGTGGGACGGGACTAGCGGGAGGTCAATACAATGAGCAGTTCTTC,CAISGTGLAGGQYNEQFF,.,TRBV10-3,TRBD2,TRBJ2-1
TGTGCCAGCAGCGCCCAAGGAGGACCCCTCCACTTT,CASSAQGGPLHF,once,TRBV5-6,.,TRBJ1-6
TGCGCCAGCAGCTCCGGGTATGGGGACTACGAGCAGTACTTC,CASSSGYGDYEQYF,.,TRBV5-1,.,TRBJ2-7
TGTGCCAGTACCACCAGGAGTAACACCATATATTTT,CASTTRSNTIYF,.,TRBV19,.,TRBJ1-3
TGTGCCAGCAGCCGGACAGGGCCAGATACGCAGTATTTT,CASSRTGPDTQYF,.,TRBV7-6,TRBD1,TRBJ2-3
TGTGCCAGCAGCCATACAGACAGGGGGCCCCCCTACGAGCAGTACTTC,CASSHTDRGPPYEQYF,once,TRBV7-6,TRBD1,TRBJ2-7
TGTGCCAGCAGTCACTCGACTAGTAGCGAGCAGTACTTC,CASSHSTSSEQYF,.,TRBV6-6,.,TRBJ2-7
TGCAGTGCTGACAGCACAGATACGCAGTATTTT,CSADSTDTQYF,.,TRBV20-1,.,TRBJ2-3
TGTGCCAGCAGTTACACTAGCGGGTCCTACGAGCAGTACTTC,CASSYTSGSYEQYF,.,TRBV6-5,TRBD2,TRBJ2-7
TGTGCCAGCAGTTACGTCCGCATCACCGGGGAGCTGTTTTTT,CASSYVRITGELFF,.,TRBV6-5,.,TRBJ2-2
TGTGCCAGCAGCTTGGGGGGGCAGGGCTACGAGCAGTACTTC,CASSLGGQGYEQYF,.,TRBV5-5,.,TRBJ2-7
TGCACCAGCGGGACTAGCGGGAGTTATGAGCAGTTCTTC,CTSGTSGSYEQFF,.,TRBV1,.,TRBJ2-1
TGCGCCAGCAGCCAAGTGGCGGGAGCCGACTACAATGAGCAGTTCTTC,CASSQVAGADYNEQFF,.,TRBV4-1,TRBD2,TRBJ2-1
TGTGCTAGTGGGGTTGGGGCCAACGTCCTGACTTTC,CASGVGANVLTF,.,TRBV12-5,.,TRBJ2-6
TGTGCCAGCAGCCAAGAGGGCCGGCAGCAAGAGACCCAGTACTTC,CASSQEGRQQETQYF,.,TRBV4-2,.,TRBJ2-5
TGTGCCAGCAGCTTTTGGGGCAGGGAAGAGACCCAGTACTTC,CASSFWGREETQYF,few,TRBV5-4,.,TRBJ2-5
TGTGCCAGCAGTCGGGTTCTGGGGTTGAACGCTTTCTTT,CASSRVLGLNAFF,.,TRBV27,.,TRBJ1-1
TGTGCCAGCAGCCCACAGATGACTAGCGGAAACGAGCAGTACTTC,CASSPQMTSGNEQYF,.,TRBV9,TRBD2,TRBJ2-7
TGCAGCGTTGAAGGTGTAGCGGGGGTTTACAATGAGCAGTTCTTC,CSVEGVAGVYNEQFF,.,TRBV29-1,TRBD2,TRBJ2-1
TGTGCCAGTAGTTGGGACAGGGCTCGTTCACCCCTCCACTTT,CASSWDRARSPLHF,.,TRBV19,TRBD1,TRBJ1-6
TGTGCCAGCAGTGACGGGGTTGGGGCCAACGTCCTGACTTTC,CASSDGVGANVLTF,.,TRBV6-4,.,TRBJ2-6
TGTGCCAGCAGCGGCTGGTCGGGAGTAGGGTACAATGAGCAGTTCTTC,CASSGWSGVGYNEQFF,.,TRBV5-8,.,TRBJ2-1
TGCGCCAGCAGCCAAGATTATCCAGGGGTCGGAAATGAGCAGTTCTTC,CASSQDYPGVGNEQFF,once,TRBV4-3,.,TRBJ2-1
TGTGCCAGCAGCTATGACAGGGGTTCTCAAGAGACCCAGTACTTC,CASSYDRGSQETQYF,once,TRBV11-3,TRBD1,TRBJ2-5
TGTGCCATCTCCTCGACAGGGCCTGTTTCACCCCTCCACTTT,CAISSTGPVSPLHF,.,TRBV10-3,TRBD1,TRBJ1-6
TGCGCCAGCAGCCAACGTTCCCCGACGTTCACCCAGAACACTGAAGCTTTCTTT,CASSQRSPTFTQNTEAFF,.,TRBV4-3,.,TRBJ1-1
TGTGCCAGTAGTCCCTTCTTGGGAGGGTATCGTTCACCCCTCCACTTT,CASSPFLGGYRSPLHF,.,TRBV19,.,TRBJ1-6
TGTGCCAGCAGCCAAGACGGACCCTACTCCTACGAGCAGTACTTC,CASSQDGPYSYEQYF,.,TRBV14,.,TRBJ2-7
TGTGCCAGCAGCGTAGATCCCGGACAGGGAGAGACCCAGTACTTC,CASSVDPGQGETQYF,.,TRBV9,TRBD1,TRBJ2-5
TGCGCCAGCAGCCACGCACAGGGGTCGAGCTCCTACGAGCAGTACTTC,CASSHAQGSSSYEQYF,few,TRBV4-1,TRBD1,TRBJ2-7
TGTGCCACCAGCAGAGTCCCCGGTGCAGGGAAAAAAGGATCACCCCTCCACTTT,CATSRVPGAGKKGSPLHF,.,TRBV15,.,TRBJ1-6
TGTGCCAGTAGTATTCAGGCTTACACTGAAGCTTTCTTT,CASSIQAYTEAFF,.,TRBV19,.,TRBJ1-1
TGTGCCAGCAGCTGTGGCAATCAGCCCCAGCATTTT,CASSCGNQPQHF,.,TRBV11-3,.,TRBJ1-5
TGTGCCAGTAGGACAGGGGGCGAAAAACTGTTTTTT,CASRTGGEKLFF,.,TRBV19,TRBD1,TRBJ1-4
TGTGCCAGCAGTTTAACTCCTAGCGACTACGAGCAGTACTTC,CASSLTPSDYEQYF,.,TRBV27,.,TRBJ2-7
TGTGCCAGTACCCCCTCTGACGGGCGGGAGGACTCCTACAATGAGCAGTTCTTC,CASTPSDGREDSYNEQFF,.,TRBV19,TRBD2,TRBJ2-1
TGTGCCAGCAGTGAGTTAGCAGGGGGGGGCACAGATACGCAGTATTTT,CASSELAGGGTDTQYF,.,TRBV6-1,.,TRBJ2-3
TGTGCTAGTGGTTTAGGGACAGGGGGCTACGAGCAGTACTTC,CASGLGTGGYEQYF,.,TRBV12-5,TRBD1,TRBJ2-7
TGTGCCAGCAGTGACTCGACAGGGGGCTATGGCTACACCTTC,CASSDSTGGYGYTF,.,TRBV6-4,TRBD1,TRBJ1-2
TGTGCCAGCAGCCCCGGACAGGGGGCGCTTTACGAGCAGTACTTC,CASSPGQGALYEQYF,.,TRBV7-9,TRBD1,TRBJ2-7
TGTGCCAGCAGCTTAGGAGGAACCGGGGAGCTGTTTTTT,CASSLGGTGELFF,.,TRBV7-6,.,TRBJ2-2
TGTGCCAGCAGTTACCGGGACAGGGGTTGGGTCCACTTT,CASSYRDRGWVHF,.,TRBV6-5,TRBD1,TRBJ1-6
TGTGCCAGCAGCTTAGGGGGACTGGGGAGAGGGCAGTTCTTC,CASSLGGLGRGQFF,.,TRBV11-2,.,TRBJ2-1